A selection of T cell receptor beta chains follows, all from one sample in a study of blood T cell repertoires in COVID-19. Generated by immunoSEQ multiplex PCR, the TCRdb table keeps only in-frame clones and is missing some. The sample has 55,000 to 75,000 clones; 79% are singletons. The specimen was peripheral blood. All receptors come from a man in his 60s with acute or convalescent COVID-19. The CDR3 runs from the conserved cysteine through the conserved F or W. The D gene is left open where the match is weak. Expanded clones are given a class, and other clones once, few, many or no size at all.

clone_size d_call cdr3_length j_call v_call cdr3_aa cdr3_nt
few - 11 TRBJ1-1 TRBV3-1/TRBV3-2 CASSQEYVAFF TGTGCCAGCAGCCAAGAGTATGTAGCTTTCTTT
- - 11 TRBJ2-5 TRBV27 CASSHQETQYF TGTGCCAGCAGTCATCAAGAGACCCAGTACTTC
once TRBD1 14 TRBJ1-2 TRBV5-1 CASSPLGQGYGYTF TGCGCCAGCAGCCCCCTGGGACAGGGCTATGGCTACACCTTC
once TRBD1 13 TRBJ1-1 TRBV5-6 CAGTERGNTEAFF TGTGCCGGGACAGAAAGGGGGAACACTGAAGCTTTCTTT
- - 16 TRBJ2-7 TRBV7-2 CASSPSEGQPHYEQYF TGTGCCAGCAGCCCCTCTGAGGGCCAACCCCACTACGAGCAGTACTTC
- TRBD1 14 TRBJ1-4 TRBV6-5 CASRDRQANEKLFF TGTGCCAGCAGGGACAGGCAGGCTAATGAAAAACTGTTTTTT
- - 12 TRBJ1-5 TRBV10-2 CASGGYNQPQHF TGCGCCAGCGGAGGGTATAATCAGCCCCAGCATTTT
- TRBD1 13 TRBJ2-1 TRBV20-1 CSASYGTGNEQFF TGCAGTGCTAGTTACGGGACAGGGAATGAGCAGTTCTTC
- TRBD1 15 TRBJ1-1 TRBV28 CAHAPGQRMNTEAFF TGTGCACACGCGCCGGGACAGCGCATGAACACTGAAGCTTTCTTT
- TRBD1 15 TRBJ2-2 TRBV25-1 CASSEGTANTGELFF TGTGCCAGCAGTGAAGGGACAGCGAACACCGGGGAGCTGTTTTTT
- TRBD1 14 TRBJ1-3 TRBV5-4 CASSFRDRGNTIYF TGTGCCAGCAGCTTCCGGGACAGGGGAAACACCATATATTTT
- - 13 TRBJ2-7 TRBV5-1 CASTQGSGYEQYF TGCGCCAGCACCCAGGGTAGCGGCTACGAGCAGTACTTC
- TRBD1 16 TRBJ1-2 TRBV2 CASRASDRALGRGYTF TGTGCCAGCAGGGCCAGCGACAGGGCCCTTGGGAGGGGCTACACCTTC
- - 16 TRBJ1-1 TRBV5-1 CASSLAQTGRDTEAFF TGCGCCAGCAGCTTGGCCCAAACAGGGAGGGACACTGAAGCTTTCTTT
- - 15 TRBJ2-1 TRBV7-9 CASSPTKDNYNEQFF TGTGCCAGCAGCCCAACAAAGGACAACTACAATGAGCAGTTCTTC
few - 14 TRBJ1-5 TRBV27 CASSPRTSNQPQHF TGTGCCAGCAGTCCCCGGACAAGCAATCAGCCCCAGCATTTT
- TRBD2 16 TRBJ2-7 TRBV7-9 CASSLGLAGEFDEQYF TGTGCCAGCAGCTTGGGACTAGCGGGAGAATTTGACGAGCAGTACTTC
- TRBD1 13 TRBJ2-5 TRBV12-5 CASGSGQGETQYF TGTGCTAGTGGTTCCGGACAGGGGGAGACCCAGTACTTC
- - 13 TRBJ2-7 TRBV12-3/TRBV12-4 CASTRAGSYEQYF TGTGCCAGCACTCGGGCGGGGTCCTACGAGCAGTACTTC
few - 15 TRBJ1-2 TRBV28 CASSSVGGGNYGYTF TGTGCCAGCAGTTCTGTCGGAGGAGGGAACTATGGCTACACCTTC
once - 15 TRBJ1-1 TRBV25-1 CASSRLQGPNTEAFF TGTGCCAGCAGTAGATTACAGGGACCGAACACTGAAGCTTTCTTT
- - 13 TRBJ2-1 TRBV7-9 CASSSQGGNEQFF TGTGCCAGCAGCTCTCAGGGTGGCAATGAGCAGTTCTTC
- TRBD2 19 TRBJ2-3 TRBV27 CASSLLAGASLDSTDTQYF TGTGCCAGCAGTTTACTAGCGGGGGCAAGTTTAGACTCCACAGATACGCAGTATTTT
- - 16 TRBJ1-2 TRBV19 CASSIETGSYNYGYTF TGTGCCAGTAGTATAGAAACGGGATCGTATAACTATGGCTACACCTTC
- TRBD2 14 TRBJ2-7 TRBV6-1 CASSEAGGRDEQYF TGTGCCAGCAGTGAAGCAGGCGGGAGGGACGAGCAGTACTTC
- TRBD2 16 TRBJ2-1 TRBV7-2 CASSRGLAEPYNEQFF TGTGCCAGCAGCCGCGGACTAGCTGAACCGTACAATGAGCAGTTCTTC
- - 14 TRBJ1-1 TRBV28 CASSRGHLNTEAFF TGTGCCAGCAGCAGGGGACATCTGAACACTGAAGCTTTCTTT
- - 12 TRBJ1-2 TRBV28 CASRTDYYGYTF TGTGCCAGCAGGACAGACTACTATGGCTACACCTTC
- TRBD1 14 TRBJ1-4 TRBV19 CASSRTGRNEKLFF TGTGCCAGTAGCCGGACAGGGCGTAATGAAAAACTGTTTTTT
- TRBD1 17 TRBJ1-1 TRBV28 CASRRDRRDTVNTEAFF TGTGCCAGCAGGAGGGACAGGAGAGACACCGTGAACACTGAAGCTTTCTTT
- TRBD2 15 TRBJ2-1 TRBV7-2 CASSTRTSGYNEQFF TGTGCCAGCAGTACTCGGACTAGCGGATACAATGAGCAGTTCTTC
- TRBD1 15 TRBJ1-2 TRBV28 CASSFPLGTAYGYTF TGTGCCAGCAGTTTTCCCCTGGGGACAGCCTATGGCTACACCTTC
- TRBD1 14 TRBJ1-1 TRBV18 CASSLGQGDTEAFF TGTGCCAGCTCACTTGGGCAGGGGGACACTGAAGCTTTCTTT
- - 13 TRBJ1-1 TRBV28 CASSSDRNTEAFF TGTGCCAGCAGTTCTGACAGGAACACTGAAGCTTTCTTT
- TRBD2 17 TRBJ2-2 TRBV28 CASRKSTTSGNTGELFF TGTGCCAGCAGGAAATCTACGACTAGCGGGAACACCGGGGAGCTGTTTTTT
- - 14 TRBJ1-5 TRBV28 CASSLETQDQPQHF TGTGCCAGCAGTTTAGAAACCCAGGATCAGCCCCAGCATTTT
- TRBD1 12 TRBJ2-1 TRBV2 CASRDRGHEQFF TGTGCCAGCAGGGACAGGGGCCATGAGCAGTTCTTC
many TRBD1 15 TRBJ1-2 TRBV7-9 CASSMGQASSYGYTF TGTGCCAGCAGCATGGGACAGGCCAGCTCATATGGCTACACCTTC
- - 15 TRBJ2-7 TRBV3-1/TRBV3-2 CASSLLASATYEQYF TGTGCCAGCAGCCTTCTAGCGTCAGCCACCTACGAGCAGTACTTC
once - 14 TRBJ1-5 TRBV19 CASSISPDNQPQHF TGTGCCAGTAGTATCTCTCCAGACAATCAGCCCCAGCATTTT
few - 16 TRBJ2-3 TRBV15 CATKPRGGVGPDTQYF TGTGCCACCAAGCCTCGAGGCGGAGTGGGGCCCGATACGCAGTATTTT
- TRBD1 14 TRBJ1-2 TRBV18 CASSPRTGLSGYTF TGTGCCAGCTCACCCAGGACAGGGCTTAGTGGCTACACCTTC
- TRBD1 20 TRBJ2-5 TRBV5-1 CASSAGTRSFYRGLRETQYF TGCGCCAGCAGCGCCGGGACCCGGTCCTTTTACAGGGGGCTACGGGAGACCCAGTACTTC